One TCR beta chain is described in this entry. Its specificity is not known. CDR3 size: 15 residues. CDR1 MDHEN and CDR2 SYDVKM come from the germline V gene. The authors made TCR beta libraries using UMI-labeled 5' RACE. TCRdb processed the 5' RACE reads again and assigns one entry to each CDR3 protein, with no DNA. This sample's table reports under 20,000 distinct CDR3 sequences. The data were obtained in a study of human CD8 memory T cell subsets. The study, taken as a whole, reports: Minimally overlapping with each other were the repertoires of precursor exhausted and stem-like memory T cells.

Healthy donor buffy coats were the source of the PBMC. The genes are TRBV28 and TRBJ1-5; the D call of TRBD1 rests on TCRdb alone, since no DNA is present to check it. Sequences were obtained from CD8+ T cells from PBMCs. This receptor was obtained from a human donor in good health. The CDR3 region is CASSLDPGNNQPQHF.